These 23 T cell receptor beta chains were sequenced from one sample in a study of OX40 agonist ivuxolimab in advanced cancers. TCRdb's table, derived via immunoSEQ multiplex PCR, lists solely in-frame clones and lacks some. The sample contains about 61,000 clones, about 90% of which appear only once. Sequencing was performed on CD4+ or CD8+ T cells sorted from blood, taken in a trial of the OX40 agonist ivuxolimab. Receptor source: an adult with an advanced solid tumor such as melanoma, head and neck, liver or kidney cancer.

V usage is TRBV10-3 and J usage is TRBJ2-7; TRBD2 aligns across 15 bases. The CDR3 has 15 amino acids. Germline V CDR1 and CDR2: ENHRY, SYGVKD. Losses at the gene ends were 4 bases for V and 7 bases for J; bases not matched to a gene: 5. The CDR3 bases are TGTGCCATCAGTGGGACTAGCGGGGGGGCGGGTGAGCAGTACTTC. As protein: CAISGTSGGAGEQYF.

The J gene is TRBJ1-6, the V gene TRBV6-1, with D possibly TRBD1 on 6 matching bases. V was cut by 7 bases and J by 3 bases, with 13 bases left in between. Germline assignment: CDR1 MNHNS and CDR2 SASEGT. This CDR3 has 15 amino acids. The CDR3 DNA follows: TGTGCCAGCATCGCAGGGGCTAACTATAATTCACCCCTCCACTTT. It encodes CASIAGANYNSPLHF.

The chain carries TRBV19 and TRBJ1-1; D gene ambiguous. The CDR3 sequence is 13 residues long. Germline assignment: CDR1 LNHDA and CDR2 SQIVND (reference sequence). The germline V and J ends were trimmed by 3 bases and 1 base, with 6 bases remaining between them. The CDR3 coding sequence is TGTGCCAGTAGTATGGGCGGGAACACTGAAGCTTTCTTT. Residues: CASSMGGNTEAFF. Full variable domain (outside the CDR3, taken from reference TRBV19 and TRBJ1-1): DGGITQSPKYLFRKEGQNVTLSCEQNLNHDAMYWYRQDPGQGLRLIYYSQIVNDFQKGDIAEGYSVSREKKESFPLTVTSAQKNPTAFYLCASSMGGNTEAFFGQGTRLTVV.

V is TRBV29-1 and J is TRBJ1-2; D gene uncertain. Between the trimmed V and J ends, which lost 4 bases and 6 bases, there was a span of 3 bases. The germline V gene encodes CDR1 SQVTM and CDR2 ANQGSEA. The CDR3 sequence is 9 residues long. CDR3 in amino acids: CSVVDGYTF. Written as DNA, the CDR3 is TGCAGCGTTGTCGATGGCTACACCTTC.

CDR3 region: CASSLGLAGGTRLSTDTQYF. In DNA form, the CDR3 reads TGTGCCAGCAGCTTGGGACTAGCGGGGGGTACCCGCCTTAGCACAGATACGCAGTATTTT. V usage is TRBV5-4 and J usage is TRBJ2-3; 13 bases fit TRBD2. Germline CDR1 is SGHNT and CDR2 is YYREEE (reference sequence). J lost 0 bases, V lost 0 bases, and 10 bases had no gene match. The CDR3 has 20 amino acids. The full variable domain, in which reference TRBV5-4 and TRBJ2-3 provide the parts outside the CDR3, is ETGVTQSPTHLIKTRGQQVTLRCSSQSGHNTVSWYQQALGQGPQFIFQYYREEENGRGNFPPRFSGLQFPNYSSELNVNALELDDSALYLCASSLGLAGGTRLSTDTQYFGPGTRLTVL.

V usage is TRBV10-3 and J usage is TRBJ2-3; a possible D gene is TRBD2 (6 bases). The CDR3 is 15 residues long. CDR1 is ENHRY, CDR2 SYGVKD, per germline. Trimming cost V 3 bases and J 4 bases, with 14 bases left between them. The CDR3 bases are TGTGCCATCAGTGAAGGCGGGGCACAAGCAGATACGCAGTATTTT. Protein: CAISEGGAQADTQYF.

J is TRBJ1-1 and V is TRBV5-1, with unresolved D. V gave up 4 bases and J gave up 3 bases, with 13 bases separating them. Germline V gives CDR1 SGHRS, CDR2 YFSETQ. This CDR3 is built from 14 residues. The CDR3 coding sequence is TGCGCCAGCAGCCAAAGAACTGTCGACACTGAAGCTTTCTTT. It codes for CASSQRTVDTEAFF.

The gene calls are TRBV10-3 and TRBJ2-3; the match to TRBD1 covers 7 bases. Looked up from germline, CDR1 is ENHRY and CDR2 is SYGVKD. J lost 4 bases, V lost 4 bases, and 5 bases had no gene match. CDR3 size: 14 residues. The CDR3 coding sequence is TGTGCCATCAGTGGACAGGGTGGTCCAGATACGCAGTATTTT. Protein sequence: CAISGQGGPDTQYF.

The chain joins TRBV9 to TRBJ2-7, with a weak D call TRBD2 (5 bases). The V gene's germline CDR1 is SGDLS and CDR2 YYNGEE. The CDR3 extends over 15 amino acids. The V gene lost 0 bases and the J gene lost 7 bases, with 17 bases spanning the gap. The CDR3: CASSVEGWPTGEQYF. In DNA form, the CDR3 reads TGTGCCAGCAGCGTAGAAGGGTGGCCTACGGGGGAGCAGTACTTC. Together with reference TRBV9 and TRBJ2-7, the CDR3 gives the full variable domain: DSGVTQTPKHLITATGQRVTLRCSPRSGDLSVYWYQQSLDQGLQFLIQYYNGEERAKGNILERFSAQQFPDLHSELNLSSLELGDSALYFCASSVEGWPTGEQYFGPGTRLTVT.

The V call is TRBV5-1, the J call TRBJ1-4, with D possibly being TRBD1 (5 bases). Between the trimmed V and J ends, which lost 4 bases and 8 bases, there was a span of 15 bases. Germline V lookup: CDR1 SGHRS, CDR2 YFSETQ. This CDR3 has 14 amino acids. In DNA form, the CDR3 reads TGCGCCAGCAGCCCTCGAGGGGAAGGGGAAAAACTGTTTTTT. Translated: CASSPRGEGEKLFF.

The V gene is TRBV5-4, the J gene TRBJ2-1; 8 bases line up with TRBD1. CDR1 and CDR2 (germline): SGHNT, YYREEE (reference sequence). The trim removed 2 bases at V and 7 bases at J, leaving 5 bases unmatched. This CDR3 contains 14 residues. CDR3 nucleotides: TGTGCCAGCAGCTTCGGACAGGGTAGGAATGAGCAGTTCTTC. This sequence encodes CASSFGQGRNEQFF.

J is TRBJ1-3 and V is TRBV4-2; no firm D call. Looked up from germline, CDR1 is LGHNA and CDR2 is YNFKEQ. CDR3 length: 17 amino acids. Deletions cut 0 bases from V and 0 bases from J, with 12 bases between. The chain's CDR3 is CASSQDLGRYSGNTIYF. The CDR3 nucleotides are TGTGCCAGCAGCCAAGATCTAGGGCGTTACTCTGGAAACACCATATATTTT.

This chain connects TRBV10-1 to TRBJ1-1; D is uncertain. V was cut by 6 bases and J by 6 bases, with 8 bases left in between. Germline V CDR1 and CDR2: WNHNN, SYGVQD (reference sequence). This CDR3 is 11 amino acids long. This CDR3 reads CASRGNAEAFF. In DNA form, the CDR3 reads TGCGCCAGCAGGGGGAATGCTGAAGCTTTCTTT.

The chain uses TRBV11-2 and TRBJ1-3, with 10 bases that match TRBD1. The CDR3 has 15 amino acids. The ends lost 5 bases at V and 3 bases at J; junction bases unmatched: 4. CDR1 is SGHAT, CDR2 FQNNGV, per germline. CDR3 sequence (DNA): TGTGCCAGCAGCGAGACAGGGGGCAGTGGAAACACCATATATTTT. This encodes CASSETGGSGNTIYF.

This chain uses TRBV12-5 with TRBJ2-1; TRBD2 matches at 10 bases. The CDR3 has 15 amino acids. CDR1 is LGHNT and CDR2 is FRNRAP in the germline V gene. Losses at the gene ends were 0 bases for V and 9 bases for J; bases not matched to a gene: 5. The CDR3 DNA sequence: TGTGCTAGTGGTTTGGTAAGCGGGGGGGCCTTTGAGCAGTTCTTC. It translates to CASGLVSGGAFEQFF. The full variable domain, with the rest looked up from reference TRBV12-5 and TRBJ2-1, is DARVTQTPRHKVTEMGQEVTMRCQPILGHNTVFWYRQTMMQGLELLAYFRNRAPLDDSGMPKDRFSAEMPDATLATLKIQPSEPRDSAVYFCASGLVSGGAFEQFFGPGTRLTVL.

The gene calls are TRBV18 and TRBJ1-5; D is possibly TRBD1 (5 bases). The V and J ends lost 5 bases and 2 bases respectively, with 13 bases between them. Germline CDR1 is KGHSH and CDR2 is LQKENI. The CDR3 is made up of 15 amino acids. The CDR3 coding sequence is TGTGCCAGCTCAGATGGGGGTGCCGGCAATCAGCCCCAGCATTTT. Translating gives CASSDGGAGNQPQHF.

This clone was recorded a few times. The chain recombines TRBV30 with TRBJ1-1; D uncertain. V gave up 3 bases and J gave up 0 bases, with 8 bases separating them. Germline V gene data show CDR1 as GTSNPN and CDR2 as SVGIG (reference sequence). CDR3 length: 13 residues. CDR3 protein: CAWRAEVNTEAFF. CDR3 sequence (DNA): TGTGCCTGGAGGGCGGAAGTGAACACTGAAGCTTTCTTT.

This clone was seen only once. CDR3 region: CASTRQGPNEKLFF. The DNA of the CDR3 is TGCGCCAGCACCCGACAGGGACCTAATGAAAAACTGTTTTTT. The V and J genes are TRBV5-1 and TRBJ1-4; 7 nucleotides match TRBD1. This CDR3 region has 14 residues. Trimming took 6 bases from V and 3 from J; bases not matched to a gene: 5. Per germline, CDR1 SGHRS and CDR2 YFSETQ.

The chain recombines TRBV19 with TRBJ2-3; 7 bases are shared with TRBD1. V lost 1 base and J lost 0; bases outside the gene matches: 4. Germline lookup yields CDR1 LNHDA and CDR2 SQIVND (reference sequence). This CDR3 spans 16 amino acids. The CDR3 bases are TGTGCCAGTAGTATAGGGTTGGGACAGAGCACAGATACGCAGTATTTT. Translating gives CASSIGLGQSTDTQYF.

The chain links TRBV10-1 to TRBJ2-1; 16 bases match TRBD2. J gave up 8 bases and V 0 bases, and 4 bases lay outside the gene matches. This CDR3 spans 17 amino acids. Germline V gene data show CDR1 as WNHNN and CDR2 as SYGVQD (reference sequence). The CDR3 protein is CASSESGLAGGVDEQFF. CDR3 in DNA: TGCGCCAGCAGTGAGTCGGGACTAGCGGGGGGGGTCGATGAGCAGTTCTTC.

V gene TRBV4-2 combines with J gene TRBJ1-4; D possibly corresponds to TRBD1 (6 bases). This CDR3 comprises 16 residues. Looked up from germline, CDR1 is LGHNA and CDR2 is YNFKEQ. Trimming took 3 bases from V and 8 from J, leaving 19 bases between them. Written as DNA, the CDR3 is TGTGCCAGCAGCCAGCCCGAGACAGGAGAGCGAGAAAAACTGTTTTTT. Residues: CASSQPETGEREKLFF.

The chain recombines TRBV5-1 with TRBJ2-1, with a weak D call TRBD1 (5 bases). The V and J ends lost 4 bases and 6 bases respectively, with 20 bases between them. Per the germline V gene, CDR1 is SGHRS and CDR2 is YFSETQ. The CDR3 loop spans 16 amino acids. The CDR3 here is CASSITGSRAVNEQFF. In DNA form, the CDR3 reads TGCGCCAGCAGCATTACAGGATCACGGGCGGTCAATGAGCAGTTCTTC.

The gene calls are TRBV19 and TRBJ1-2; D is possibly TRBD1 (6 bases). Looked up from germline, CDR1 is LNHDA and CDR2 is SQIVND (reference sequence). The CDR3 totals 13 residues. Trimming removed 7 bases at V and 4 bases at J, with 13 bases between. The DNA of the CDR3 is TGTGCCAGTAACCCAGGGGTTCGCTATGGCTACACCTTC. Its protein is CASNPGVRYGYTF. Combining the CDR3 with reference TRBV19 and TRBJ1-2 gives the whole variable domain DGGITQSPKYLFRKEGQNVTLSCEQNLNHDAMYWYRQDPGQGLRLIYYSQIVNDFQKGDIAEGYSVSREKKESFPLTVTSAQKNPTAFYLCASNPGVRYGYTFGSGTRLTVV.